Listed below are T cell receptor beta chains from one sample, sequenced in a study of blood T cell repertoires in COVID-19. TCRdb's table, derived via immunoSEQ multiplex PCR, lists solely in-frame clones and lacks some. The sample contains about 190,000 clones, less than 85% of which appear only once. Sequencing input: peripheral blood. These receptor sequences come from a man aged 50 to 59 who had recovered from COVID-19. Both conserved end residues are part of each CDR3. D genes are given only for firm matches. Clone sizes are given selectively: once, few, many, or a class where the clone is expanded.

V gene	clone size	D gene	J gene	CDR3 DNA	CDR3 protein
TRBV5-1	NA	NA	TRBJ1-1	TGCGCCAGCAGCCAAGGACCCGGGACAAAGAACACTGAAGCTTTCTTT	CASSQGPGTKNTEAFF
TRBV5-1	NA	TRBD2	TRBJ2-1	TGCGCCAGCAGCTTGGCTGGATTAGCGGGAGGTAAGCGTTCCTACAATGAGCAGTTCTTC	CASSLAGLAGGKRSYNEQFF
TRBV4-1	NA	TRBD1	TRBJ1-2	TGCGCCAGCAGCCGCGACGACAGGGGACCCACCTTTGGCTACACCTTC	CASSRDDRGPTFGYTF
TRBV3-1/TRBV3-2	NA	NA	TRBJ2-4	TGTGCCAGCAGCCCTCCCTACAGGGCCATACTAGCCAAAAACATTCAGTACTTC	CASSPPYRAILAKNIQYF
TRBV7-9	medium-sized	TRBD2	TRBJ2-7	TGTGCCAGCAGCTTAGCACCTCGGGGGGAGTCCTACGAGCAGTACTTC	CASSLAPRGESYEQYF
TRBV5-6	NA	NA	TRBJ2-3	TGTGCCAGCAGCTTGCCTCAGTTCCGCACAGATACGCAGTATTTT	CASSLPQFRTDTQYF
TRBV9	NA	TRBD1	TRBJ2-5	TGTGCCAGCAGCGTCTCCGGGACAGGGAGGGAAGAGACCCAGTACTTC	CASSVSGTGREETQYF
TRBV23-1	NA	NA	TRBJ1-2	TGCGCCAGCACACACGGTAGAGGGGGGGGGTGTGGCGGCTACACCTTC	CASTHGRGGGCGGYTF
TRBV5-1	NA	TRBD2	TRBJ2-3	TGCGCCAGCAGACCCGGACTAGCGGGAGGCACAGATACGCAGTATTTT	CASRPGLAGGTDTQYF
TRBV9	once	TRBD1	TRBJ2-5	TGTGCCAGCAGCGTGACAGGGTTACGAGAGACCCAGTACTTC	CASSVTGLRETQYF
TRBV4-1	NA	TRBD2	TRBJ2-1	TGCGCCAGCAGCCAATTATCACTAGCGGGAGGGAATGAGCAGTTCTTC	CASSQLSLAGGNEQFF
TRBV14	few	TRBD2	TRBJ2-2	TGTGCCAGCAGCCAAGTAGCGGGATGGACCGGGGAGCTGTTTTTT	CASSQVAGWTGELFF
TRBV5-5	NA	NA	TRBJ2-7	TGTGCCAGCAGCTTGGCGGGGGGGGCGGGACAGAGAGACGAGCAGTACTTC	CASSLAGGAGQRDEQYF
TRBV6-2/TRBV6-3	NA	NA	TRBJ1-5	TGTGCCAGCAGTGCCAGGGTTCAGCCCCAGCATTTT	CASSARVQPQHF
TRBV5-1	NA	NA	TRBJ2-3	TGCGCCAGCAGCTTGATAGGGGGAGATACGCAGTATTTT	CASSLIGGDTQYF
TRBV7-8	NA	TRBD2	TRBJ2-7	TGTGCCAGCAGCTTAGGGACTAGTAGCGAGCAGTACTTC	CASSLGTSSEQYF
TRBV29-1	NA	NA	TRBJ2-7	TGCAGCGTTCGAACTGAAATCAACTACGAGCAGTACTTC	CSVRTEINYEQYF
TRBV9	NA	NA	TRBJ2-7	TGTGCCAGCAGCGAGGGGACAATAGACGAGCAGTACTTC	CASSEGTIDEQYF
TRBV2	NA	NA	TRBJ2-7	TGTGCCAGCAGTGAATTGAGGGGGGGTAGAATAACCAATCCGAAAAAGTACTTC	CASSELRGGRITNPKKYF
TRBV25-1	NA	TRBD1	TRBJ2-7	TGTGCCAGCAGCCCTACAGGGGGTTCGGGGGACGAGCAGTACTTC	CASSPTGGSGDEQYF
TRBV29-1	NA	TRBD1	TRBJ1-2	TGCAGCGTTGAGACGACAGGGTATAGCGGCTACACCTTC	CSVETTGYSGYTF
TRBV19	NA	NA	TRBJ2-1	TGTGCCAGTAGTATAGTTCCCCAGGGTGAGCAGTTCTTC	CASSIVPQGEQFF
TRBV6-1	NA	TRBD1	TRBJ1-5	TGTGCCAGCAGAACGGACAGGGTAAGGGATCAGCCCCAGCATTTT	CASRTDRVRDQPQHF
TRBV7-9	NA	NA	TRBJ1-2	TGTGCCAGCAGCTTATCCGGGATTGTGTTCTTC	CASSLSGIVFF
TRBV27	once	TRBD2	TRBJ2-7	TGTGCCAGCAGCCGAGCGGGATCCGCGACTTACGAGCAGTACTTC	CASSRAGSATYEQYF
TRBV23-1	NA	NA	TRBJ2-2	TGCGCCAGCAGTCAATCGAGCCCAAACACCGGGGAGCTGTTTTTT	CASSQSSPNTGELFF
TRBV5-1	NA	TRBD1	TRBJ1-1	TGCGCCAGCAGCTTGTGGGGGACAGCTACCGGGGGAAAGTCTGAAGCTTTCTTT	CASSLWGTATGGKSEAFF
TRBV30	few	TRBD1	TRBJ2-7	TGTGCCTGGAGTGTACGTTGGGACAGGTCGAACGAGCAGTACTTC	CAWSVRWDRSNEQYF
TRBV5-5	NA	NA	TRBJ1-1	TGTGCCAGCAGTCTATACAGGGACGGGACTGAAGCTTTCTTT	CASSLYRDGTEAFF
TRBV3-1/TRBV3-2	NA	TRBD2	TRBJ2-5	TGTGCCAGCAGCGGGGGGATCCTAGCGGGAGGGTCGGAGACCCAGTACTTC	CASSGGILAGGSETQYF
TRBV5-6	NA	TRBD1	TRBJ1-2	TGTGCCAGCAGCCCGGGACAGGGGCTCGGCTACACCTTC	CASSPGQGLGYTF
TRBV7-9	NA	TRBD2	TRBJ2-3	TGTGCCAGCGGCGGGAGGGCAGATACGCAGTATTTT	CASGGRADTQYF
TRBV27	NA	TRBD2	TRBJ2-3	TGTGCCAGCAGTTCCGGACTAGGTTGGGGCACAGATACGCAGTATTTT	CASSSGLGWGTDTQYF
TRBV27	NA	TRBD1	TRBJ2-2	TGTGCCAGCAGTTCTGGGACAGGGACAACTACCGGGGAGCTGTTTTTT	CASSSGTGTTTGELFF
TRBV3-1/TRBV3-2	NA	NA	TRBJ2-5	TGTGCCAGCAGATCACTACTAGGGCGCGAGACCCAGTACTTC	CASRSLLGRETQYF
TRBV7-3	NA	NA	TRBJ2-1	TGTGCCAGCAGCTTATCCTTTTTGGCAAATGAGCAGTTCTTC	CASSLSFLANEQFF
TRBV6-5	NA	TRBD1	TRBJ1-4	TGTGCCAGCAGTCGGATGGACAGGGGGTATGAAAAACTGTTTTTT	CASSRMDRGYEKLFF
TRBV5-1	NA	NA	TRBJ1-1	TGCGCCAGCAGCTTGGAAGAGGGTAGCACTGAAGCTTTCTTT	CASSLEEGSTEAFF
TRBV2	NA	NA	TRBJ2-7	TGTGCCAGCCCCCGATTCAGGGAACAGGCCTACGAGCAGTACTTC	CASPRFREQAYEQYF
TRBV5-4	NA	TRBD2	TRBJ2-1	TGTGCCAGCAGCTTGGTGCTAGCGGGAACTGAGCAGTTCTTC	CASSLVLAGTEQFF